A selection of T cell receptor beta chains follows, all from one sample in a study of CD8 T cell repertoires and HIV-1 epitope variants. The method was immunoSEQ multiplex PCR; TCRdb's version includes in-frame clones alone and lacks a portion of them. The data hold fewer than 6,500 clones, with about 67% observed a single time. These receptors' antigens are unknown. Sequencing used cultured CD8+ T cells derived from PBMCs. The receptors were gathered from a male donor with HIV. Each CDR3 is given with its conserved first and last residue. D genes are given only for firm matches. The size field is filled for only some rows; it gives once, few, many or a size class.

j_gene,len,v_gene,d_gene,abundance,CDR3nt,CDR3aa
TRBJ2-7,15,TRBV4-3,.,.,TGCGCCAGCAGCCACGCACAGGGAGGCCTTCACGAGCAGTACTTC,CASSHAQGGLHEQYF
TRBJ2-7,14,TRBV9,TRBD2,.,TGTGCCAGCAGCGTAGGGACTAGCGGCTACGAGCAGTACTTC,CASSVGTSGYEQYF
TRBJ2-5,12,TRBV19,.,few,TGTGCCAGTAGTATAGGCAACGAAGGCCAGTACTTC,CASSIGNEGQYF
TRBJ2-1,16,TRBV27,TRBD1,.,TGTGCCAGCAGTTCCCCCGGGACAGGGGGCCCTACGGGGCAGTTCTTC,CASSSPGTGGPTGQFF
TRBJ2-2,14,TRBV2,.,medium-sized,TGTGCCAGCAGCACCGGGACTGGCTCCTGGGAGCTGTTTTTT,CASSTGTGSWELFF
TRBJ2-7,16,TRBV27,TRBD2,.,TGTGCCAGCAGTTTATCGGGAGCTAGCGGTTCCTACGAGCAGTACTTC,CASSLSGASGSYEQYF
TRBJ2-1,15,TRBV29-1,TRBD1,.,TGCAGCGTTGCGTCAGTAGGGGGCCTGGGGAATGAGCAGTTCTTC,CSVASVGGLGNEQFF
TRBJ1-1,13,TRBV28,.,.,TGTGCCAGCGTCCACGGGGGGGATACTGAAGCTTTCTTT,CASVHGGDTEAFF
TRBJ2-1,13,TRBV11-2,.,.,TGTGCCAGCAGCTTAACACCTGACAATGAGCAGTTCTTC,CASSLTPDNEQFF
TRBJ1-1,14,TRBV9,TRBD1,.,TGTGCCAGCAGCGGGGGACAGGCATTCACTGAAGCTTTCTTT,CASSGGQAFTEAFF
TRBJ1-1,14,TRBV29-1,.,.,TGCAGCGTTGAAGAGTACGATCCCGGCCCCGGAGCTTTCTTT,CSVEEYDPGPGAFF
TRBJ2-7,13,TRBV4-1,TRBD2,medium-sized,TGCGCCAGCAGCCAAGGGACTAGCAACGAGCAGTACTTC,CASSQGTSNEQYF
TRBJ2-7,14,TRBV30,TRBD1,few,TGTGCCTGGAGTACCGGGACAGGGGCGAACGAGCAGTACTTC,CAWSTGTGANEQYF
TRBJ1-4,15,TRBV7-7,TRBD1,.,TGTGCCAGCAGCCCAGGGACAGCAACTAATGAAAAACTGTTTTTT,CASSPGTATNEKLFF
TRBJ2-7,15,TRBV5-1,TRBD1,.,TGCGCCAGCAGCCCGGACAGGTTCGAGACCTACGAGCAGTACTTC,CASSPDRFETYEQYF
TRBJ2-7,16,TRBV6-5,TRBD1,.,TGTGCCAGCAGTTACTCGGGTACAGGGGCCGCCTACGAGCAGTACTTC,CASSYSGTGAAYEQYF
TRBJ2-3,17,TRBV9,.,.,TGTGCCAGCAGCGTAGAACCCAGGGCGGGGTTTGTTGATACGCAGTATTTT,CASSVEPRAGFVDTQYF
TRBJ1-6,14,TRBV6-5,TRBD1,.,TGTGCCAGCAGTTACCAAGGGGGCGGTTCACCCCTCCACTTT,CASSYQGGGSPLHF
TRBJ2-7,15,TRBV19,.,medium-sized,TGTGCCAGTAGTATAGCTGGGGACACCCTATACGAGCAGTACTTC,CASSIAGDTLYEQYF
TRBJ2-1,16,TRBV4-3,.,.,TGCGCCAGCAGCCAAGATAGGGCGCTGTCCTACAATGAGCAGTTCTTC,CASSQDRALSYNEQFF
TRBJ2-2,15,TRBV23-1,.,.,TGCGCCAGCAGTCAATCGACCCTCTACACCGGGGAGCTGTTTTTT,CASSQSTLYTGELFF
TRBJ2-7,14,TRBV27,.,.,TGTGCCAGCAGCCTTCAGGGGACCTCCTACGAGCAGTACTTC,CASSLQGTSYEQYF
TRBJ2-7,11,TRBV5-1,.,.,TGCGCCAGCAGCTTGGGGTACGAGCAGTACTTC,CASSLGYEQYF